A single sample is the source of the 24 T cell receptor beta chains below, sequenced in a study of technical replicates of blood from a handful of donors. Produced via immunoSEQ multiplex PCR; TCRdb's table is partial and in-frame only. The profile covers about 84,000 clones, with 97% appearing a single time and around 0.18% taken by the ten largest. Sequencing was performed on T cells isolated from PBMCs. The receptors derive from a human donor in good health.

This chain uses TRBV11-2 with TRBJ2-5, with 10 nucleotides matching TRBD2. V was pared by 2 bases and J by 5 bases, with 8 bases of the junction left unmatched. CDR1 SGHAT and CDR2 FQNNGV come from the germline V gene. This CDR3 spans 16 amino acids. CDR3 DNA sequence: TGTGCCAGCAGCTTATTTACGAGCGGGAGGGGGGAGACCCAGTACTTC. Its protein is CASSLFTSGRGETQYF.

The CDR3 is CASETLAGDRTQYF. The CDR3 nucleotides are TGTGCCAGCGAAACCCTGGCGGGAGACAGGACGCAGTATTTT. The genes are TRBV5-4 and TRBJ2-3; possibly TRBD2 for D (7 bases). CDR1 and CDR2 from the germline V gene are SGHNT and YYREEE (reference sequence). The V and J ends lost 7 bases and 9 bases respectively, with 21 bases between them. This CDR3 comprises 14 residues. The entire variable domain, with the rest obtained from reference TRBV5-4 and TRBJ2-3, is as follows: ETGVTQSPTHLIKTRGQQVTLRCSSQSGHNTVSWYQQALGQGPQFIFQYYREEENGRGNFPPRFSGLQFPNYSSELNVNALELDDSALYLCASETLAGDRTQYFGPGTRLTVL.

The CDR3 nucleotides read TGTGCCACCAGCAAAGGGGATGAGCAGTTCTTC. Translated: CATSKGDEQFF. The chain is built from TRBV15 and TRBJ2-1; maybe TRBD1 (5 bases). V was cut by 4 bases and J by 8 bases, with 6 bases left in between. CDR3 length equals 11 residues. Germline CDR1 LNHNV, CDR2 YYDKDF (reference sequence).

The chain carries TRBV5-1 and TRBJ1-1, with 7 bases that match TRBD1. Germline assignment: CDR1 SGHRS and CDR2 YFSETQ. The length of the CDR3 is 14 residues. V lost 0 bases to trimming and J lost 3 bases; unmatched junction nucleotides: 2. CDR3 DNA sequence: TGCGCCAGCAGCTTGGACAGGGGCCACACTGAAGCTTTCTTT. The encoded protein is CASSLDRGHTEAFF.

This clone has just one count. The V gene is TRBV5-4, the J gene TRBJ2-1; maybe TRBD2 (6 bases). The CDR3 is 15 amino acids. The germline V gene has CDR1 SGHNT and CDR2 YYREEE (reference sequence). Trimming took 0 bases from V and 4 from J, leaving 11 bases between them. The CDR3 spells CASSLAGTGYNEQFF. The CDR3 coding sequence is TGTGCCAGCAGCTTGGCCGGGACTGGTTACAATGAGCAGTTCTTC. Full variable domain (missing parts from reference TRBV5-4 and TRBJ2-1): ETGVTQSPTHLIKTRGQQVTLRCSSQSGHNTVSWYQQALGQGPQFIFQYYREEENGRGNFPPRFSGLQFPNYSSELNVNALELDDSALYLCASSLAGTGYNEQFFGPGTRLTVL.

The genes are TRBV9 and TRBJ2-5, with no clear D. This CDR3 is built from 13 residues. V lost 4 bases to trimming and J lost 0 bases, with 7 bases between them. The germline V gene has CDR1 SGDLS and CDR2 YYNGEE. For the CDR3, the DNA is TGTGCCAGCAGCCCCCCGTACCAAGAGACCCAGTACTTC. Translated: CASSPPYQETQYF.

V and J are TRBV6-5 and TRBJ2-3, with D possibly TRBD1 on 6 matching bases. In germline, CDR1 is MNHEY, CDR2 SVGAGI. The length of the CDR3 is 13 residues. The ends were cut back, 4 bases at V and 1 base at J, with 6 bases in the middle. Written as DNA, the CDR3 is TGTGCCAGCAGTTCAGGGGGCACAGATACGCAGTATTTT. Translating gives CASSSGGTDTQYF.

The chain combines TRBV7-2 with TRBJ1-5, with 7 bases identical to TRBD1. Germline CDR1 is SGHTA and CDR2 is FQGNSA. This CDR3 has 17 residues. J gave up 0 bases and V 1 base, and 6 bases lay outside the gene matches. CDR3 sequence: CASSLGSGGYSNQPQHF. As DNA, the CDR3 is TGTGCCAGCAGCTTAGGGTCAGGGGGTTATAGCAATCAGCCCCAGCATTTT.

The CDR3 bases are TGTGCCAGCAGCCGAAGGGGGAGGGATGAAAAACTGTTTTTT. It specifies CASSRRGRDEKLFF. The V call is TRBV11-2, the J call TRBJ1-4; tentatively, D is TRBD1 (6 bases). CDR1 and CDR2 from the germline V gene are SGHAT and FQNNGV. CDR3 length: 14 amino acids. V was trimmed by 5 bases and J by 6 bases, leaving 13 bases between them. Combining the CDR3 with reference TRBV11-2 and TRBJ1-4 gives the whole variable domain EAGVAQSPRYKIIEKRQSVAFWCNPISGHATLYWYQQILGQGPKLLIQFQNNGVVDDSQLPKDRFSAERLKGVDSTLKIQPAKLEDSAVYLCASSRRGRDEKLFFGSGTQLSVL.

The gene calls are TRBV10-3 and TRBJ2-1; 10 bases are shared with TRBD2. V trimming: 7 bases; J trimming: 2 bases; junction bases outside the gene matches: 11. Germline V CDR1 and CDR2: ENHRY, SYGVKD. The CDR3 runs to 17 residues. For the CDR3, the DNA is TGTGCCATCAACAAGGACCAAGCGGGGGGGACCTACAATGAGCAGTTCTTC. Encoded protein: CAINKDQAGGTYNEQFF.

This chain joins TRBV11-3 and TRBJ2-5; 7 bases line up with TRBD1. V was pared by 3 bases and J by 3 bases, with 4 bases of the junction left unmatched. Germline values: CDR1 SGHNT, CDR2 YENEEA. This CDR3 region has 14 residues. In DNA, the CDR3 is TGTGCCAGCAGCTTCTGGGACAGCAAAGAGACCCAGTACTTC. Amino acids: CASSFWDSKETQYF.

The chain employs TRBV5-1 and TRBJ2-1, with TRBD2 as a possible D gene (5 bases). There are 15 residues in the CDR3. Germline lookup yields CDR1 SGHRS and CDR2 YFSETQ. V shed 0 bases and J shed 1 base, with 8 bases lying between them. The CDR3 bases are TGCGCCAGCAGCTTGGGTGAGGGATCCTACAATGAGCAGTTCTTC. As protein: CASSLGEGSYNEQFF.

The J gene is TRBJ2-3, the V gene TRBV7-9, with D perhaps matching TRBD2 (5 bases). The CDR3 is made up of 16 amino acids. Per germline, CDR1 SEHNR and CDR2 FQNEAQ (reference sequence). V shed 4 bases and J shed 0 bases, with 14 bases lying between them. In DNA, the CDR3 is TGTGCCAGCAGCTCCATCGGGGTTTCTAGCACAGATACGCAGTATTTT. Translation gives CASSSIGVSSTDTQYF.

The rearrangement uses TRBV7-9 and TRBJ1-2; D gene unclear. The CDR3 extends over 12 amino acids. V lost 5 bases and J lost 8, with 12 bases in between. CDR1 is SEHNR and CDR2 is FQNEAQ in the germline V gene (reference sequence). Here the CDR3 DNA reads TGTGCCAGCAGCCCCTCCGAGGTCGGCTACACCTTC. This codes for CASSPSEVGYTF.

The V gene is TRBV2, the J gene TRBJ2-7; weak D call: TRBD2 (5 bases). V was pared by 6 bases and J by 4 bases, with 13 bases between. Germline V gives CDR1 SNHLY, CDR2 FYNNEI. This CDR3 is 13 amino acids long. CDR3 sequence reads: CASRTSDSYEQYF. In DNA form, the CDR3 reads TGTGCCAGCAGGACTTCGGACTCGTACGAGCAGTACTTC.

The chain has TRBV30 and TRBJ2-3; the match to TRBD1 covers 9 bases. The germline gives CDR1 GTSNPN, CDR2 SVGIG (reference sequence). Trimming removed 5 bases from V and 8 bases from J; junction bases left unmatched: 8. This CDR3 comprises 13 residues. CDR3 protein: CAWDGQGRGTQYF. The CDR3 nucleotides read TGTGCCTGGGATGGACAGGGGCGAGGTACGCAGTATTTT.

This rearrangement joins TRBV5-8 to TRBJ2-1; 11 bases align to TRBD2. The CDR3 length is 19 residues. Germline CDR1 and CDR2: SGHTS and YDEGEE. Unmatched junction bases numbered 8, after V lost 0 bases and J lost 0 bases. The CDR3 reads CASSLGPLAGGPSYNEQFF. The DNA for the CDR3 is TGTGCCAGCAGCTTGGGCCCATTAGCGGGGGGGCCCTCCTACAATGAGCAGTTCTTC.

This clone was seen a single time. This chain joins TRBV5-1 and TRBJ1-2; maybe TRBD1 (5 bases). V lost 2 bases to trimming and J lost 4 bases, with 15 bases between them. The germline V gene encodes CDR1 SGHRS and CDR2 YFSETQ. The CDR3 extends over 15 amino acids. The DNA for the CDR3 is TGCGCCAGCAGCTTAAGTTCGTGGGGCCGCTATGGCTACACCTTC. This encodes CASSLSSWGRYGYTF.

This rearrangement joins TRBV7-9 to TRBJ1-1, with 12 bases identical to TRBD1. Germline V lookup: CDR1 SEHNR, CDR2 FQNEAQ (reference sequence). Trimming removed 5 bases from V and 6 bases from J; junction bases left unmatched: 10. The CDR3 sequence is 16 residues long. The CDR3 sequence: CASSPRAGTGGSEAFF. CDR3 DNA sequence: TGTGCCAGCAGCCCCCGGGCCGGGACAGGGGGCTCTGAAGCTTTCTTT.

The chain joins TRBV19 to TRBJ1-4, with D unresolved. The germline CDR1 and CDR2 sequences are LNHDA and SQIVND (reference sequence). V was trimmed by 5 bases and J by 7 bases, leaving 23 bases between them. The CDR3 length is 17 residues. CDR3 loop: CASSLGSPEVLSEKLFF. The CDR3 DNA is TGTGCCAGTAGTTTAGGGTCCCCGGAGGTTCTTAGTGAAAAACTGTTTTTT. Looking up the rest from reference TRBV19 and TRBJ1-4 gives the full variable domain: DGGITQSPKYLFRKEGQNVTLSCEQNLNHDAMYWYRQDPGQGLRLIYYSQIVNDFQKGDIAEGYSVSREKKESFPLTVTSAQKNPTAFYLCASSLGSPEVLSEKLFFGSGTQLSVL.

The rearrangement joins TRBV10-3 to TRBJ2-1, with TRBD1 matching 9 bases. CDR1 and CDR2 (germline): ENHRY, SYGVKD. The CDR3 is made up of 18 amino acids. V gave up 4 bases and J gave up 2 bases; unmatched junction bases: 12. CDR3 nucleotides: TGTGCCATCAGTGTTGAGGGCCAGACAGGGGGTCCCTACAATGAGCAGTTCTTC. It encodes CAISVEGQTGGPYNEQFF.

The genes are TRBV4-2 and TRBJ2-1; 13 bases are shared with TRBD2. The germline V gene has CDR1 LGHNA and CDR2 YNFKEQ. This CDR3 has 17 residues. Unmatched junction bases numbered 11, after V lost 4 bases and J lost 8 bases. CDR3 coding DNA: TGTGCCAGCAGCCCAACTCGTACTAGCGGGAGGGGTCATGAGCAGTTCTTC. Its protein is CASSPTRTSGRGHEQFF.

V usage is TRBV29-1 and J usage is TRBJ2-5; no clear D gene. Germline V CDR1 and CDR2: SQVTM, ANQGSEA. Trimming took 2 bases from V and 1 from J, leaving 14 bases between them. CDR3 length: 15 amino acids. The CDR3 here is CSVESDSWPQETQYF. As DNA, the CDR3 is TGCAGCGTTGAAAGTGACTCATGGCCCCAAGAGACCCAGTACTTC. The full variable domain, its missing parts supplied by reference TRBV29-1 and TRBJ2-5, is SAVISQKPSRDICQRGTSLTIQCQVDSQVTMMFWYRQQPGQSLTLIATANQGSEATYESGFVIDKFPISRPNLTFSTLTVSNMSPEDSSIYLCSVESDSWPQETQYFGPGTRLLVL.

The chain joins TRBV28 to TRBJ2-5, with D perhaps matching TRBD1 (6 bases). Germline CDR1 is MDHEN and CDR2 is SYDVKM. With 5 bases removed from V and 7 bases from J, the gap between germline ends came to 14 bases. The CDR3 covers 13 residues. The CDR3: CASSQGTFLTQYF. As DNA, the CDR3 is TGTGCCAGCAGTCAAGGGACATTTTTGACCCAGTACTTC.